Following are 31 T cell receptor beta chains from one sample sequenced in a study of monozygotic twins with inflammatory bowel disease. TCRdb reanalyzed the 5' RACE reads and collapses them to one entry per CDR3 protein, without DNA. The sample includes some 210,000 distinct CDR3 sequences. Sequencing was carried out using blood. The source is a human donor with ulcerative colitis or Crohn's disease, or a healthy co-twin of an affected twin (not recorded which).

V gene TRBV3-1 combines with J gene TRBJ2-1; TCRdb returns TRBD1, unconfirmable since there is no DNA. The CDR3 consists of 16 residues. Germline assignment: CDR1 LGHDT and CDR2 YNNKEL (reference sequence). The CDR3 loop reads CASSQAWTGRYNEQFF.

The rearrangement joins TRBV21-1 to TRBJ1-5. TRBV21-1 constitutes a pseudogene. This CDR3 contains 14 residues. CDR3 residues: CASSKYKRNQPQHF.

The CDR3 loop is CASSQKGTGPGYTF. The chain has TRBV3-1 and TRBJ1-2; TCRdb's assignment of TRBD1 cannot be checked, as there is no DNA. Germline lookup yields CDR1 LGHDT and CDR2 YNNKEL (reference sequence). The CDR3 length is 14 residues.

This chain joins TRBV20-1 and TRBJ2-1; TCRdb outputs TRBD1, but without DNA this stays unchecked. This CDR3 has 14 amino acids. The germline CDR1 and CDR2 sequences are DFQATT and SNEGSKA (reference sequence). The CDR3 reads CSARRGEVYNEQFF.

The CDR3: CASSSLVVNTEAFF. This chain uses TRBV5-1 with TRBJ1-1. The CDR3 length is 14 residues. CDR1 is SGHRS, CDR2 YFSETQ, per germline.

V is TRBV11-2 and J is TRBJ2-1; no DNA is available, so the TRBD1 call from TCRdb remains unchecked. The germline CDR1 and CDR2 sequences are SGHAT and FQNNGV. CDR3 length equals 15 residues. CDR3 sequence: CASSVTTGQYNEQFF.

The V gene is TRBV6-1, the J gene TRBJ2-7. CDR1 is MNHNS, CDR2 SASEGT, per germline. The CDR3 covers 14 residues. The CDR3 region is CASSQGLLLYEQYF.

This chain connects TRBV7-2 to TRBJ2-5; the TRBD1 assignment by TCRdb is unverifiable without DNA. The CDR3 contains 14 residues. Per the germline V gene, CDR1 is SGHTA and CDR2 is FQGNSA. The CDR3 sequence: CASSLSTGGKTQYF.

The rearrangement links TRBV9 to TRBJ2-1; TCRdb lists TRBD2, though no DNA is available to test this call. Germline lookup yields CDR1 SGDLS and CDR2 YYNGEE. The CDR3 runs 12 residues. The CDR3 here is CASSVALAEQFF.

The CDR3 is CASSQDERGGGYNEQFF. This chain links TRBV4-2 with TRBJ2-1; TCRdb's D call of TRBD2 is untestable without DNA. Germline V lookup: CDR1 LGHNA, CDR2 YNFKEQ. The CDR3 extends over 17 amino acids.

This sequence joins TRBV7-2 and TRBJ2-3; TCRdb's D gene call, TRBD1, goes unchecked for lack of DNA. This CDR3 is 15 amino acids long. Per germline, CDR1 SGHTA and CDR2 FQGNSA. The CDR3 spells CASSLERGGIDTQYF.

J is TRBJ2-7 and V is TRBV5-1; without DNA, the TCRdb call of TRBD1 cannot be checked. Germline values: CDR1 SGHRS, CDR2 YFSETQ. The CDR3 consists of 13 residues. The CDR3 protein is CASSADRGYEQYF.

V usage is TRBV5-6 and J usage is TRBJ2-5; TCRdb's assignment of TRBD1 cannot be checked, as there is no DNA. Germline assignment: CDR1 SGHDT and CDR2 YYEEEE. The CDR3 loop spans 16 amino acids. CDR3 in amino acids: CASSLAPPGTGMNQYF.

The chain recombines TRBV7-9 with TRBJ1-3; TCRdb calls TRBD1, which cannot be checked without DNA. This CDR3 is built from 14 residues. CDR1 SEHNR and CDR2 FQNEAQ come from the germline V gene (reference sequence). The CDR3 spells CASSFTRQGNTIYF.

V is TRBV10-3 and J is TRBJ2-3. The V gene's germline CDR1 is ENHRY and CDR2 SYGVKD. This CDR3 region has 14 residues. The chain's CDR3 is CAIREGLVPDTQYF.

The rearrangement uses TRBV29-1 and TRBJ2-2. Germline V CDR1 and CDR2: SQVTM, ANQGSEA. CDR3 size: 13 residues. The CDR3 here is CSSGNPNTGELFF.

The chain recombines TRBV13 with TRBJ2-2. The germline V gene encodes CDR1 PRHDT and CDR2 FYEKMQ (reference sequence). This CDR3 is built from 13 residues. The CDR3 is CASSRYSTGELFF. The variable domain in full, with the rest retrieved from reference TRBV13 and TRBJ2-2, is AAGVIQSPRHLIKEKRETATLKCYPIPRHDTVYWYQQGPGQDPQFLISFYEKMQSDKGSIPDRFSAQQFSDYHSELNMSSLELGDSALYFCASSRYSTGELFFGEGSRLTVL.

The CDR3 spells CSAREDRSGQPQHF. The chain uses TRBV20-1 and TRBJ1-5. The length of the CDR3 is 14 residues. From germline, CDR1 is DFQATT and CDR2 SNEGSKA (reference sequence).

The CDR3 sequence: CASSSDSIEAFF. This rearrangement joins TRBV5-1 to TRBJ1-1. This CDR3 region has 12 residues. The germline gives CDR1 SGHRS, CDR2 YFSETQ.

The chain links TRBV6-5 to TRBJ2-3; the D call of TRBD2 rests on TCRdb alone, since no DNA is present to check it. This CDR3 has 16 residues. CDR1 is MNHEY and CDR2 is SVGAGI in the germline V gene. The CDR3 protein is CASSYSGTSGANTQYF.

The rearrangement joins TRBV10-3 to TRBJ2-3; absent DNA, TCRdb's TRBD1 call cannot be checked. Per germline, CDR1 ENHRY and CDR2 SYGVKD. The length of the CDR3 is 13 residues. This CDR3 is CAIKGGQADTQYF.

This sequence joins TRBV4-1 and TRBJ1-1. The germline gives CDR1 MGHRA, CDR2 YSYEKL. This CDR3 is built from 13 residues. CDR3 region: CASSQGSGTEAFF.

The CDR3 spells CASSRGTPHSNQPQHF. The rearrangement joins TRBV5-8 to TRBJ1-5. This CDR3 region has 16 residues. Per germline, CDR1 SGHTS and CDR2 YDEGEE.

The rearrangement uses TRBV4-1 and TRBJ2-4; TCRdb names TRBD2, which stays unverified in the absence of DNA. CDR1 is MGHRA, CDR2 YSYEKL, per germline. The CDR3 sequence is 15 residues long. CDR3 loop: CASSQDQPGRDIQYF.

This chain joins TRBV6-1 and TRBJ1-1; TCRdb gives TRBD1 as the D gene, but with no DNA this cannot be confirmed. The CDR3 has 15 residues. CDR1 and CDR2 from the germline V gene are MNHNS and SASEGT. The CDR3 loop reads CASSPPGFMNTEAFF.

This rearrangement joins TRBV12-5 to TRBJ2-7. The CDR3 totals 17 residues. The V gene's germline CDR1 is LGHNT and CDR2 FRNRAP. CDR3: CASGLVTKWQRTYEQYF.

The rearrangement links TRBV15 to TRBJ1-3. CDR1 is LNHNV and CDR2 is YYDKDF in the germline V gene (reference sequence). The length of the CDR3 is 13 residues. This chain's CDR3 is CATSRVLGNTIYF.

This chain connects TRBV7-6 to TRBJ2-1. Germline CDR1 SGHVS, CDR2 FNYEAQ. CDR3 length equals 14 residues. The CDR3 region is CASSPAPSYNEQFF.

This rearrangement joins TRBV27 to TRBJ1-5. The length of the CDR3 is 14 residues. The germline V gene has CDR1 MNHEY and CDR2 SMNVEV (reference sequence). The CDR3 is CASSLGVSGQPQHF.

The chain uses TRBV7-9 and TRBJ2-1; TCRdb's D call of TRBD1 is untestable without DNA. The CDR3 is made up of 15 amino acids. Germline V gene data show CDR1 as SEHNR and CDR2 as FQNEAQ (reference sequence). The chain's CDR3 is CASSFLTGINNEQFF.

The chain employs TRBV5-1 and TRBJ2-1; with no DNA, the TCRdb D assignment of TRBD1 cannot be verified. The CDR3 length is 14 residues. CDR1 and CDR2 from the germline V gene are SGHRS and YFSETQ. The CDR3 sequence is CASSLMDGTNEQFF.